This record covers a single T cell receptor beta chain. The antigen is not known. V was trimmed by 10 bases and J by 5 bases, leaving 14 bases between them. There are 12 residues in the CDR3. CDR1 and CDR2 from the germline V gene are SNHLY and FYNNEI. The entry originates in a study of CD8 T cells in Susac syndrome. Study conclusions and caveats: As acknowledged by the study, its TCR sequencing and HLA analysis included a relatively small number of individuals.

After extraction with the RNeasy kit, roughly 0.45 to 1 ug of the RNA was reverse transcribed using random hexamers. TCR beta CDR3 was amplified by immunoSEQ covering 54 Vbeta and 13 Jbeta. One entry per CDR3 protein, called by TCRdb with MiXCR from the immunoSEQ multiplex PCR reads. Altogether 210,000 or so distinct CDR3 sequences are present, 92% being singletons, with the ten largest covering roughly 0.13%. The source material was CD8+ T cells from PBMCs. This clonotype originated in a human donor with multiple sclerosis. The genes are TRBV2 and TRBJ1-2; D not certain. The CDR3 loop is CATPTAQYGYTF. The CDR3 DNA reads as TGTGCCACCCCAACGGCTCAGTATGGCTACACCTTC.